This entry lists 13 T cell receptor beta chains sequenced from one sample in a study of cytomegalovirus exposure and HLA in healthy donors. 13 Jbeta primers and 60 Vbeta primers were used for the PCR. Here immunoSEQ multiplex PCR was the method, and the copy in TCRdb shows in-frame clones only, minus some. Of under 200,000 clones in the sample, 84% are singletons; the top ten hold roughly 6.5%. The sequenced sample consisted of PBMCs. Source of these receptors: a man aged 50 or older in good health and CMV-seropositive.

This sequence joins TRBV11-3 and TRBJ1-3; 8 nucleotides agree with TRBD1. Germline V gene sequence: CDR1 SGHNT, CDR2 YENEEA. This CDR3 is built from 16 residues. V shed 5 bases, J shed 2 bases, and the junction held 8 bases outside the gene matches. CDR3 DNA: TGTGCCAGCAGCCCCCGGACAGGGAATCCTGGAAACACCATATATTTT. This translates into CASSPRTGNPGNTIYF.

The chain combines TRBV6-5 with TRBJ2-2; no clear D gene. V was pared by 2 bases and J by 4 bases, with 14 bases between. The CDR3 is 16 amino acids. CDR1 is MNHEY, CDR2 SVGAGI, per germline. CDR3: CASSYPTSTGTGELFF. The CDR3 nucleotides read TGTGCCAGCAGTTACCCAACTTCGACGGGCACCGGGGAGCTGTTTTTT.

The genes are TRBV5-1 and TRBJ1-1; 10 bases align to TRBD1. The germline V gene encodes CDR1 SGHRS and CDR2 YFSETQ. CDR3 length: 15 residues. J was trimmed by 1 base and V by 3 bases; bases with no gene match: 3. The CDR3 protein is CASSSDRGRNTEAFF. DNA for the CDR3: TGCGCCAGCAGCTCCGACAGGGGGCGGAACACTGAAGCTTTCTTT.

The V gene is TRBV5-1, the J gene TRBJ2-5; D is perhaps TRBD2 (5 bases). CDR3 length: 13 amino acids. Germline V gene lookup returns CDR1 SGHRS and CDR2 YFSETQ. V lost 4 bases and J lost 5, with 12 bases in between. The CDR3 DNA is TGCGCCAGCAGCACTCGGGAAAGGGAGACCCAGTACTTC. Protein sequence: CASSTRERETQYF. Using reference TRBV5-1 and TRBJ2-5 for the parts outside the CDR3, the full variable domain is KAGVTQTPRYLIKTRGQQVTLSCSPISGHRSVSWYQQTPGQGLQFLFEYFSETQRNKGNFPGRFSGRQFSNSRSEMNVSTLELGDSALYLCASSTRERETQYFGPGTRLLVL.

This rearrangement joins TRBV4-1 to TRBJ1-2; a possible D gene is TRBD1 (5 bases). This CDR3 comprises 15 residues. V lost 0 bases to trimming and J lost 0 bases, with 8 bases between them. CDR1 and CDR2 from the germline V gene are MGHRA and YSYEKL. DNA for the CDR3: TGCGCCAGCAGCCAAGAAGGGGCCGCTAACTATGGCTACACCTTC. This codes for CASSQEGAANYGYTF.

This clone was found a few times. The V gene is TRBV11-2, the J gene TRBJ2-3, with D unclear. There are 17 residues in the CDR3. Per the germline V gene, CDR1 is SGHAT and CDR2 is FQNNGV. The V end lost 2 bases, the J end lost 1 base, and 16 bases lay between the germline ends. CDR3 nucleotide sequence: TGTGCCAGCAGCTTACGCTTCTCCCAGGTGGGCACAGATACGCAGTATTTT. Translating it yields CASSLRFSQVGTDTQYF.

As for this clone: Other DNA sequences from this sample encode an identical CDR3 as well. V gene TRBV11-3 combines with J gene TRBJ1-5, with D unresolved. Germline values: CDR1 SGHNT, CDR2 YENEEA. This CDR3 region has 13 residues. Deletions cut 1 base from V and 5 bases from J, with 6 bases between. CDR3 loop: CASSLGGDQPQHF. Here the CDR3 DNA reads TGTGCCAGCAGCTTAGGGGGAGATCAGCCCCAGCATTTT.

V gene TRBV7-8 combines with J gene TRBJ1-6; D may be TRBD1 (6 bases). This CDR3 spans 12 amino acids. Looked up from germline, CDR1 is SGHVS and CDR2 is FQNEAQ. The V end lost 8 bases, the J end lost 9 bases, and 11 bases lay between the germline ends. CDR3: CASARRGSPLHF. The CDR3 DNA reads TGTGCCAGCGCCCGCAGGGGTTCACCCCTCCACTTT. Complete variable domain (other parts from reference TRBV7-8 and TRBJ1-6): GAGVSQSPRYKVAKRGQDVALRCDPISGHVSLFWYQQALGQGPEFLTYFQNEAQLDKSGLPSDRFFAERPEGSVSTLKIQRTQQEDSAVYLCASARRGSPLHFGNGTRLTVT.

The chain employs TRBV2 and TRBJ2-1, with 7 bases lining up with TRBD2. V lost 5 bases and J lost 8; bases outside the gene matches: 15. The CDR3 is 16 residues long. In germline, CDR1 is SNHLY, CDR2 FYNNEI. The CDR3 sequence is CASSHRSGGRGYEQFF. In DNA form, the CDR3 reads TGTGCCAGCAGTCATCGCTCGGGCGGGAGAGGCTATGAGCAGTTCTTC.

This chain links TRBV19 with TRBJ2-1, with 8 bases aligning to TRBD2. Trimming at V came to 3 bases and at J to 10 bases, leaving 2 bases not matched to a gene. Germline-derived CDR1 and CDR2 are LNHDA and SQIVND (reference sequence). This CDR3 comprises 12 residues. The CDR3 loop reads CASSMGLGEQFF. The CDR3 region has the DNA TGTGCCAGTAGTATGGGACTAGGGGAGCAGTTCTTC.

Concerning this clone: The junction differs from germline at one of its ends, possibly a read error. This sequence joins TRBV7-7 and TRBJ2-5, with TRBD2 identical over 10 bases. Per the germline V gene, CDR1 is SSHAT and CDR2 is FNYEAQ (reference sequence). The CDR3 covers 15 residues. DNA of the CDR3: TGTGCTAGCAGTCGGACTAGCGGATGGGAAGAGACCCAGTACTTC. This sequence encodes CASSRTSGWEETQYF. The full variable domain, with the rest looked up from reference TRBV7-7 and TRBJ2-5, is GAGVSQSPRYKVTKRGQDVTLRCDPISSHATLYWYQQALGQGPEFLTYFNYEAQPDKSGLPSDRFSAERPEGSISTLTIQRTEQRDSAMYRCASSRTSGWEETQYFGPGTRLLVL.

The V and J genes are TRBV5-1 and TRBJ2-3; D gene uncertain. The CDR3 is 15 amino acids. Per the germline V gene, CDR1 is SGHRS and CDR2 is YFSETQ. V was shortened by 1 base and J by 0 bases, with 9 bases between the two germline ends. The CDR3 reads CASSLMGSSTDTQYF. CDR3 nucleotide sequence: TGCGCCAGCAGCTTGATGGGCAGTAGCACAGATACGCAGTATTTT.

The rearrangement links TRBV6-5 to TRBJ1-2; 7 nucleotides agree with TRBD1. V lost 6 bases and J lost 4; bases outside the gene matches: 11. The CDR3 extends over 15 amino acids. Germline V lookup: CDR1 MNHEY, CDR2 SVGAGI. The CDR3 sequence is CASRGGGGGVYGYTF. The DNA of the CDR3 is TGTGCCAGCAGGGGAGGAGGAGGGGGCGTCTATGGCTACACCTTC.